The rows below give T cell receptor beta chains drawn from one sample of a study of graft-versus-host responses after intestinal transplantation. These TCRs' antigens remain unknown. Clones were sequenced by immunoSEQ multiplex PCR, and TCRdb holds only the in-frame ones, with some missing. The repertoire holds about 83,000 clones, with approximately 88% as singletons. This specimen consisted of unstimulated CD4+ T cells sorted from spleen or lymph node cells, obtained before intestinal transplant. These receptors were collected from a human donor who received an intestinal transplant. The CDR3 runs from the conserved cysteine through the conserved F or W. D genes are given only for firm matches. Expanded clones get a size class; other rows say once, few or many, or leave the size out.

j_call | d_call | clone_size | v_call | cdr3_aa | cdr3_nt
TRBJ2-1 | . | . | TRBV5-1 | CASRESYNEQFF | TGCGCCAGCCGGGAATCCTACAATGAGCAGTTCTTC
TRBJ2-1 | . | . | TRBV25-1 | CASSGALAGEQFF | TGTGCCAGCAGTGGGGCGTTGGCAGGTGAGCAGTTCTTC
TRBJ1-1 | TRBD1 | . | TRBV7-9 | CASSLDRAGLLAFF | TGTGCCAGCAGCTTGGACAGGGCGGGCTTATTAGCTTTCTTT
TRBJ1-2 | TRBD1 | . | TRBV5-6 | CASSWGQGDNYGYTF | TGTGCCAGCAGCTGGGGGCAGGGGGATAACTATGGCTACACCTTC
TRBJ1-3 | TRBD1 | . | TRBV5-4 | CASSPWTGDGNTIYF | TGTGCCAGCAGCCCCTGGACAGGAGACGGAAACACCATATATTTT
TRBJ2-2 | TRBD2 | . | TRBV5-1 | CASSPWERGWTGELFF | TGCGCCAGCAGCCCTTGGGAGCGGGGATGGACCGGGGAGCTGTTTTTT
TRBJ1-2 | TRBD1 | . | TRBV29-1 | CSVVHRGLGYGYTF | TGCAGCGTTGTTCACAGGGGGCTAGGCTATGGCTACACCTTC
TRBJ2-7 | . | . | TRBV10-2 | CASRGDIYEQYF | TGCGCCAGCAGAGGGGACATATACGAGCAGTACTTC
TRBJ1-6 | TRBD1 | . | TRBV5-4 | CASSLFGTGNSPLHF | TGTGCCAGCAGCTTGTTCGGGACAGGGAATTCACCCCTCCACTTT
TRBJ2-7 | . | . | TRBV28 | CASSPGIYEQYF | TGTGCCAGCAGCCCAGGGATCTACGAGCAGTACTTC
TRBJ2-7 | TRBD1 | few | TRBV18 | CASSPLGTGGYEQYF | TGTGCCAGCTCACCACTCGGAACAGGGGGCTACGAGCAGTACTTC
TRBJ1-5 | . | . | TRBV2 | CASGRQSNQPQHF | TGTGCCAGCGGACGACAGAGCAATCAGCCCCAGCATTTT